The 5 T cell receptor beta chains below were found in one sample sequenced in a study of cytomegalovirus exposure and HLA in healthy donors. The PCR made use of 60 Vbeta and 13 Jbeta primers. The protocol was immunoSEQ multiplex PCR, while the TCRdb copy is restricted to in-frame clones and leaves out a portion. The table lists 75,000 to 95,000 clones, about 63% of them singletons. What was sequenced was PBMCs. The origin of the receptors is a woman in her 30s in good health and CMV-seronegative.

J is TRBJ1-2 and V is TRBV28; 8 bases match TRBD1. CDR3 length: 13 residues. Germline CDR1 reads MDHEN; CDR2 reads SYDVKM. J gave up 6 bases and V 5 bases, and 5 bases lay outside the gene matches. Here the CDR3 DNA reads TGTGCCAGCAGTGTTGGACAGGGCCATGGCTACACCTTC. As protein: CASSVGQGHGYTF.

This chain connects TRBV18 to TRBJ2-3, with TRBD2 matching 8 bases. The CDR3 consists of 17 residues. CDR1 KGHSH and CDR2 LQKENI come from the germline V gene. Unmatched junction bases numbered 10, after V lost 2 bases and J lost 3 bases. As DNA, the CDR3 is TGTGCCAGCTCACCATCGGGGGGGACTAGTGGAACAGATACGCAGTATTTT. Amino acid sequence: CASSPSGGTSGTDTQYF.

The chain is built from TRBV10-3 and TRBJ2-3, with 7 nucleotides matching TRBD2. CDR3 length equals 14 residues. V lost 10 bases, J lost 1 base, and 8 bases stayed unmatched. Germline V gives CDR1 ENHRY, CDR2 SYGVKD. CDR3 residues: CATLPGLRTDTQYF. DNA for the CDR3: TGTGCCACCCTTCCGGGACTACGCACAGATACGCAGTATTTT.

V usage is TRBV18 and J usage is TRBJ1-2; 9 bases agree with TRBD1. J gave up 5 bases and V 0 bases, and 4 bases lay outside the gene matches. Germline CDR1 and CDR2: KGHSH and LQKENI. The CDR3 spans 15 residues. The CDR3 nucleotides are TGTGCCAGCTCACCACCGTTCGGGACAGGGTATGGCTACACCTTC. Translating gives CASSPPFGTGYGYTF. The entire variable domain, with the rest obtained from reference TRBV18 and TRBJ1-2, is as follows: NAGVMQNPRHLVRRRGQEARLRCSPMKGHSHVYWYRQLPEEGLKFMVYLQKENIIDESGMPKERFSAEFPKEGPSILRIQQVVRGDSAAYFCASSPPFGTGYGYTFGSGTRLTVV.

The genes are TRBV5-5 and TRBJ1-1; D call uncertain. V was cut by 1 base and J by 0 bases, with 7 bases left in between. Germline loops: CDR1 SGHKS, CDR2 YYEKEE (reference sequence). The CDR3 is 14 amino acids. The CDR3 nucleotides are TGTGCCAGCAGCTTGTCCAGGATGAACACTGAAGCTTTCTTT. Its protein product is CASSLSRMNTEAFF.